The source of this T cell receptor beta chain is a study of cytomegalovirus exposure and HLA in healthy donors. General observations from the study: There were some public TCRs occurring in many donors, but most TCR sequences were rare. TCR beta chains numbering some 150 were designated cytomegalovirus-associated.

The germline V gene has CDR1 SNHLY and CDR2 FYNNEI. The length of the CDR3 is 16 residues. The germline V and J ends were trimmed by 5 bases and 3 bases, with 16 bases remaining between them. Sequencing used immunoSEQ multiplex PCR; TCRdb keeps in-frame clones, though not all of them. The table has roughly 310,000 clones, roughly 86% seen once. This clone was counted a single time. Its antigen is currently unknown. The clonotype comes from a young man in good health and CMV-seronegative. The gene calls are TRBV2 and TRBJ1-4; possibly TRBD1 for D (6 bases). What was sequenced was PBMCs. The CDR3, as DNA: TGTGCCAGCAGTATCACAGGGAGCGCCTCTAATGAAAAACTGTTTTTT. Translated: CASSITGSASNEKLFF. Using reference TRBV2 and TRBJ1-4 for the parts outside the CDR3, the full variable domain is EPEVTQTPSHQVTQMGQEVILRCVPISNHLYFYWYRQILGQKVEFLVSFYNNEISEKSEIFDDQFSVERPDGSNFTLKIRSTKLEDSAMYFCASSITGSASNEKLFFGSGTQLSVL.